This is a list of T cell receptor beta chains from one sample in a study of vaccination effects on CD4 cells after COVID-19. Sequencing was performed with immunoSEQ multiplex PCR; in TCRdb, only in-frame clones are kept and a portion is missing. The sample shows around 45,000 clones, 70% to 80% of them seen only once. Their target antigens are unknown. The specimen comprised CD4+ T cells from PBMCs cultured with SARS-CoV-2 spike peptides, sampled before COVID-19 vaccination. These receptors all stem from a human donor who received a COVID-19 vaccine. The CDR3 runs from the conserved cysteine through the conserved F or W. D genes are given only for firm matches. Size values are once, few and many counts, or a class for expanded clones, and some rows have none.

abundance	d_gene	v_gene	j_gene	CDR3nt	CDR3aa
-	TRBD2	TRBV4-3	TRBJ2-1	TGCGCCAGCAGCCGGAAGGGACTAGCTATGCATGAGCAGTTCTTC	CASSRKGLAMHEQFF
-	TRBD1	TRBV18	TRBJ1-5	TGTGCCAGCTCACCTACAGGGGGCGGCAATCAGCCCCAGCATTTT	CASSPTGGGNQPQHF
-	-	TRBV27	TRBJ1-6	TGTGCCAGCAGTTTACTGGACCGGACCAATTCACCCCTCCACTTT	CASSLLDRTNSPLHF
-	-	TRBV7-3	TRBJ2-3	TGTGCCAGCAGCTTGGGGTGGGGGGAAGATACGCAGTATTTT	CASSLGWGEDTQYF
-	-	TRBV20-1	TRBJ1-2	TGCAGTGCTAGTGCCCTAGCTAACTATGGCTACACCTTC	CSASALANYGYTF
-	TRBD2	TRBV5-1	TRBJ2-1	TGCGCCAGCAGCTTGCCTAGCGGGTCCTACAATGAGCAGTTCTTC	CASSLPSGSYNEQFF
-	-	TRBV18	TRBJ1-2	TGTGCCAGCTCACCATCGACAGGCGGAGAGTATGGCTACACCTTC	CASSPSTGGEYGYTF
-	-	TRBV2	TRBJ1-4	TGTGCCAGCCGGAAATTGGGGAATGAAAAACTGTTTTTT	CASRKLGNEKLFF
-	TRBD1	TRBV9	TRBJ2-2	TGTGCCAGCAGCGTAGCTCCCCTTTGGACAGGGTCGCCCGGGGAGCTGTTTTTT	CASSVAPLWTGSPGELFF
-	-	TRBV2	TRBJ2-5	TGTGCCAGCAGTGTCGGGGTCCCAGAGACCCAGTACTTC	CASSVGVPETQYF
-	-	TRBV5-1	TRBJ2-2	TGCGCCAGCATAGGAGCGGAGAACACCGGGGAGCTGTTTTTT	CASIGAENTGELFF
few	TRBD2	TRBV5-1	TRBJ2-2	TGCGCCAGCAGCTTGGTACCGGGACTAGCGAACACCGGGGAGCTGTTTTTT	CASSLVPGLANTGELFF
-	TRBD1	TRBV5-4	TRBJ1-4	TGTGCCAGCAGCTTGTCGGACAGGAGTGAAAAACTGTTTTTT	CASSLSDRSEKLFF
-	-	TRBV3-1/TRBV3-2	TRBJ2-2	TGTGCCAGCAGCCATCTCACCGGGGAGCTGTTTTTT	CASSHLTGELFF
once	TRBD1	TRBV7-9	TRBJ1-4	TGTGCCAGCAGCTTGGGACAGCCAACAACTAATGAAAAACTGTTTTTT	CASSLGQPTTNEKLFF
once	TRBD2	TRBV4-2	TRBJ2-3	TGTGCCAGCAGCCCCCTAGCGGGGGGGCCAGATACGCAGTATTTT	CASSPLAGGPDTQYF
few	TRBD1	TRBV2	TRBJ1-4	TGTGCCAGCAGTGAAACAGGGGGAACAACTAATGAAAAACTGTTTTTT	CASSETGGTTNEKLFF
-	-	TRBV5-5	TRBJ2-1	TGTGCCAGCAGCGATTACAATGAGCAGTTCTTC	CASSDYNEQFF
-	-	TRBV28	TRBJ1-2	TGTGCCAGCAGTTTATTCATGGGAAGTGGGTCTAACTATGGCTACACCTTC	CASSLFMGSGSNYGYTF
once	-	TRBV5-4	TRBJ2-6	TGTGCCAGCAGCCGGGTGCTCTCTGGGGCCAACGTCCTGACTTTC	CASSRVLSGANVLTF
-	-	TRBV18	TRBJ2-6	TGTGCCAGCTCACCACCGGGAGGGGCCAACGTCCTGACTTTC	CASSPPGGANVLTF
-	-	TRBV2	TRBJ1-2	TGTGCCAGCAGTGAAGCGAGGGGTGGCTACACCTTC	CASSEARGGYTF
-	-	TRBV30	TRBJ2-2	TGTGCCTGGAGTAGATTGGGGGCCGGGGAGCTGTTTTTT	CAWSRLGAGELFF
-	-	TRBV13	TRBJ2-3	TGTGCCAGCAGCTTAGAGGCTAAGGCAGATACGCAGTATTTT	CASSLEAKADTQYF
-	-	TRBV6-5	TRBJ1-5	TGTGCCAGCAGTTACAGGGGCAATCAGCCCCAGCATTTT	CASSYRGNQPQHF
-	TRBD1	TRBV7-3	TRBJ2-5	TGTGCCAGCAGCTCGGGACAGGGGTTTCCGGAGACCCAGTACTTC	CASSSGQGFPETQYF
few	-	TRBV15	TRBJ1-4	TGTGCCACCAGCTCAGAAATCGGAGGAGGAGATGAAAAACTGTTTTTT	CATSSEIGGGDEKLFF
-	-	TRBV6-5	TRBJ1-6	TGTGCCAGCAGTTACGGGGGGTCGGGTAATTCACCCCTCCACTTT	CASSYGGSGNSPLHF
once	-	TRBV21-1	TRBJ1-2	TGTGCCAGCAGCAAAGCAACGGGAGACTATGGCTACACCTTC	CASSKATGDYGYTF
-	TRBD2	TRBV5-1	TRBJ2-3	TGCGCCAGCAGCTTGGAAGCGGGGACCCGCACAGATACGCAGTATTTT	CASSLEAGTRTDTQYF
once	-	TRBV18	TRBJ1-6	TGTGCCAGCTCACCCCGAGGGGACTCTGTACTTTCACCCCTCCACTTT	CASSPRGDSVLSPLHF
-	TRBD1	TRBV18	TRBJ1-4	TGTGCCAGCTCACCCGGACAGGGGGGTGAAAAACTGTTTTTT	CASSPGQGGEKLFF
-	-	TRBV18	TRBJ1-4	TGTGCCAGCTCACCGGATCGGGGGCCTAATGAAAAACTGTTTTTT	CASSPDRGPNEKLFF
-	TRBD1	TRBV5-8	TRBJ1-5	TGTGCCAGCAGCGGTCGGACAGGGGATCAGCCCCAGCATTTT	CASSGRTGDQPQHF
-	-	TRBV6-4	TRBJ2-1	TGTGCCAGCAGTCCCCACAGTAGCTCCTACAATGAGCAGTTCTTC	CASSPHSSSYNEQFF
-	-	TRBV6-1	TRBJ1-3	TGTGCCAGCAGTGAGGGGCACTTTGGAAACACCATATATTTT	CASSEGHFGNTIYF
once	TRBD1	TRBV6-4	TRBJ1-1	TGTGCCAGCAGCGTGACAGGGGGACACACTGAAGCTTTCTTT	CASSVTGGHTEAFF
-	TRBD1	TRBV5-1	TRBJ1-1	TGCGCCAGCAGCTTCGCAGGGGGGAACACTGAAGCTTTCTTT	CASSFAGGNTEAFF
-	-	TRBV19	TRBJ2-6	TGTGCCAGTAGCATAACAGGGTTTGGGGCCAACGTCCTGACTTTC	CASSITGFGANVLTF
-	TRBD2	TRBV5-1	TRBJ2-3	TGCGCCAGCAGCTATTTAGCTGCGGGCGGGGGGGCCACAGATACGCAGTATTTT	CASSYLAAGGGATDTQYF
few	TRBD1	TRBV19	TRBJ1-1	TGTGCCAGTAGTATCGGGTCAGGGGGGGACACTGAAGCTTTCTTT	CASSIGSGGDTEAFF
once	-	TRBV5-8	TRBJ2-3	TGTGCCAGCCCTGTTATATACGGCGGGGGCGATCCTAGCACAGATACGCAGTATTTT	CASPVIYGGGDPSTDTQYF